The source of this T cell receptor (beta chain) is a study of blood T cell repertoires in COVID-19. Turning to the study itself: From the United States, Italy and Spain came samples of acute and convalescent COVID-19. PBMCs, B-cell-depleted T cells, or T cells were the source of the cDNA or gDNA that made up the material.

In the study's own analysis: Reference gene primer amplification gave nucleated cell count estimates. The repertoire was sequenced with immunoSEQ multiplex PCR; TCRdb's copy has only in-frame clones and lacks some. The V and J calls and clone size were taken over from that table, and D and trimming were inferred from the DNA. The table shows 450,000 to 500,000 clones, with over 75% occurring only once. Trimming stripped 1 base from V and 11 bases from J, with 9 bases between. The CDR3 loop spans 11 amino acids. The germline CDR1 and CDR2 sequences are MDHEN and SYDVKM. The V call is TRBV28, the J call TRBJ2-7; D might be TRBD1 (5 bases). The sequence came from a human donor in a cohort sampled during active COVID-19. Sequencing was carried out using peripheral blood. In DNA, the CDR3 is TGTGCCAGCAGTTTATCGCAGGGAAAGTACTTC. It translates to CASSLSQGKYF.